The 24 T cell receptor beta chains below all came from one sample that was sequenced in a study of shared clonotypes between healthy human individuals. Clones were sequenced by immunoSEQ multiplex PCR, and TCRdb holds only the in-frame ones, with some missing. The sample lists some 200,000 clones; 65% were seen once. The sequenced material came from memory CD4+ T cells sorted from blood. Specified subset: CD45RA-negative fraction. These receptors came from a man aged 30 to 45 in good health.

V is TRBV29-1 and J is TRBJ2-6, with unresolved D. Germline-derived CDR1 and CDR2 are SQVTM and ANQGSEA. Trimming left V 4 bases short and J 1 base short, with 8 bases between. The CDR3 covers 14 residues. The CDR3 sequence: CSVAVMSGANVLTF. The CDR3 DNA sequence: TGCAGCGTTGCTGTGATGTCTGGGGCCAACGTCCTGACTTTC.

The rearrangement uses TRBV25-1 and TRBJ2-7, with D possibly TRBD2 on 6 matching bases. The CDR3 runs 11 residues. In germline, CDR1 is MGHDK, CDR2 SYGVNS. Trimming removed 9 bases from V and 10 bases from J, with 16 bases in between. The CDR3 loop is CASTSGSKQYF. CDR3 coding DNA: TGTGCCAGTACTTCCGGGAGTAAACAGTACTTC.

The chain carries TRBV5-1 and TRBJ2-5; D perhaps matches TRBD1 (5 bases). The CDR3 length is 13 residues. The germline V gene has CDR1 SGHRS and CDR2 YFSETQ. Trimming removed 7 bases from V and 0 bases from J, with 10 bases in between. CDR3 in amino acids: CASAAGNQETQYF. The CDR3 coding sequence is TGCGCCAGCGCCGCAGGGAACCAAGAGACCCAGTACTTC.

The rearrangement uses TRBV6-6 and TRBJ1-5; D may be TRBD1 (6 bases). This CDR3 is 15 amino acids long. The ends were cut back, 5 bases at V and 3 bases at J, with 14 bases in the middle. Germline V gives CDR1 MNHNY, CDR2 SVGAGI (reference sequence). The CDR3 loop reads CASSASRQDNQPQHF. The CDR3 region has the DNA TGTGCCAGCAGTGCGTCTCGACAGGACAATCAGCCCCAGCATTTT.

The chain links TRBV5-4 to TRBJ2-7; 7 bases fit TRBD1. Germline CDR1 reads SGHNT; CDR2 reads YYREEE (reference sequence). With 4 bases clipped from V and 5 bases from J, the junction kept 6 bases outside the gene matches. There are 13 residues in the CDR3. For the CDR3, the DNA is TGTGCCAGCAGCAGGGGACAGCGAGACGAGCAGTACTTC. Its translation: CASSRGQRDEQYF.

This clone was picked up one time. CDR3 protein: CASSSLGANEQFF. DNA for the CDR3: TGTGCCAGCAGCTCGCTAGGGGCCAATGAGCAGTTCTTC. This sequence joins TRBV5-4 and TRBJ2-1; TRBD1 might be the D (5 bases). The CDR3 contains 13 residues. V was shortened by 3 bases and J by 6 bases, with 10 bases between the two germline ends. The germline gives CDR1 SGHNT, CDR2 YYREEE (reference sequence).

This clone was recorded a few times. The gene calls are TRBV7-2 and TRBJ1-2, with D possibly being TRBD1 (6 bases). Germline values: CDR1 SGHTA, CDR2 FQGNSA. V was shortened by 5 bases and J by 8 bases, with 18 bases between the two germline ends. The CDR3 is 14 amino acids. CDR3 region: CASSRGQRRIGYTF. The CDR3 DNA follows: TGTGCCAGCAGCCGAGGACAGCGCCGTATAGGCTACACCTTC.

There are a few counts of this clone. The V and J genes are TRBV2 and TRBJ1-1, with D possibly being TRBD1 (6 bases). The germline gives CDR1 SNHLY, CDR2 FYNNEI. The CDR3 has 14 amino acids. V was cut by 6 bases and J by 4 bases, with 15 bases left in between. The CDR3 is CASRGRGSGTEAFF. CDR3 coding DNA: TGTGCCAGCAGAGGAAGGGGGTCAGGCACTGAAGCTTTCTTT.

V is TRBV6-1 and J is TRBJ1-5; weak D call: TRBD1 (6 bases). Germline lookup yields CDR1 MNHNS and CDR2 SASEGT. The CDR3 is 17 amino acids. Between the trimmed V and J ends, which lost 2 bases and 6 bases, there was a span of 20 bases. The CDR3 sequence is CASSEYQSGAGSQPQHF. CDR3 bases: TGTGCCAGCAGTGAATATCAATCGGGGGCAGGGAGTCAGCCCCAGCATTTT.

The table lists this clone with a count of one. The rearrangement uses TRBV10-1 and TRBJ2-7, with 8 bases fitting TRBD2. Germline CDR1 and CDR2: WNHNN and SYGVQD (reference sequence). The CDR3 sequence is 13 residues long. J was trimmed by 4 bases and V by 6 bases; bases with no gene match: 5. CDR3: CASSGTSLYEQYF. The CDR3 nucleotides read TGCGCCAGCAGCGGGACTAGTTTGTACGAGCAGTACTTC.

This chain uses TRBV29-1 with TRBJ1-4, with a tentative D call TRBD1 (5 bases). The CDR3 runs to 13 residues. Per the germline V gene, CDR1 is SQVTM and CDR2 is ANQGSEA. V lost 6 bases to trimming and J lost 7 bases, with 15 bases between them. Here the CDR3 DNA reads TGCAGCGTAGATACAGGTGTGGGTGAAAAACTGTTTTTT. Protein product: CSVDTGVGEKLFF.

The chain couples TRBV6-5 to TRBJ1-5, with a possible D match to TRBD1 (6 bases). The CDR3 covers 13 residues. The ends were cut back, 6 bases at V and 6 bases at J, with 12 bases in the middle. The germline CDR1 and CDR2 sequences are MNHEY and SVGAGI. The CDR3 reads CASSPNRAQPQHF. DNA of the CDR3: TGTGCCAGCAGCCCAAACAGGGCTCAGCCCCAGCATTTT.

CDR3 in DNA: TGTGCCAGCAGCTTAACAGGGGGGTCAAATCAGCCCCAGCATTTT. It translates to CASSLTGGSNQPQHF. The gene calls are TRBV6-6 and TRBJ1-5, with 8 bases identical to TRBD1. Germline V gene lookup returns CDR1 MNHNY and CDR2 SVGAGI (reference sequence). The CDR3 covers 15 residues. J lost 4 bases, V lost 6 bases, and 8 bases had no gene match.

This sequence joins TRBV27 and TRBJ2-1; D ambiguous. Germline V gene lookup returns CDR1 MNHEY and CDR2 SMNVEV (reference sequence). V lost 6 bases and J lost 6, with 12 bases in between. The CDR3 runs to 13 residues. CDR3 residues: CASRQFPVNEQFF. Written as DNA, the CDR3 is TGTGCCAGCAGGCAATTCCCGGTCAATGAGCAGTTCTTC.

The genes are TRBV6-1 and TRBJ2-1; TRBD2 aligns across 13 bases. This CDR3 region has 16 residues. The junction had 0 bases not matched to a gene; V was cut back by 4 bases and J by 0 bases. The V gene's germline CDR1 is MNHNS and CDR2 SASEGT. Written as DNA, the CDR3 is TGTGCCAGCAGTGGGACTAGCGGGAGCTCCTACAATGAGCAGTTCTTC. Protein product: CASSGTSGSSYNEQFF.

The V call is TRBV11-2, the J call TRBJ2-7, with D perhaps matching TRBD1 or TRBD2 (5 bases each). Per germline, CDR1 SGHAT and CDR2 FQNNGV. The V end was cut by 1 base, the J end by 3 bases, with 16 bases between. This CDR3 region has 16 residues. The DNA of the CDR3 is TGTGCCAGCAGCTTAGCTGCCGGGACCGTAAACTACGAGCAGTACTTC. This translates into CASSLAAGTVNYEQYF.

The sample holds a few counts of this clone. The chain couples TRBV15 to TRBJ1-4; 7 bases are shared with TRBD1. The germline gives CDR1 LNHNV, CDR2 YYDKDF (reference sequence). The CDR3 has 15 amino acids. With V trimmed by 4 bases and J by 3 bases, 5 bases remained unmatched. CDR3 residues: CATSNDRVANEKLFF. For the CDR3, the DNA is TGTGCCACCAGCAACGACAGGGTAGCTAATGAAAAACTGTTTTTT.

This clone has just a few counts. The chain couples TRBV5-1 to TRBJ1-1, with a weak D call TRBD1 (6 bases). V was trimmed by 4 bases and J by 4 bases, leaving 14 bases between them. Germline V gene lookup returns CDR1 SGHRS and CDR2 YFSETQ. This CDR3 has 14 residues. The CDR3 DNA sequence: TGCGCCAGCAGCCTAGTCCTAGGGGGCACTGAAGCTTTCTTT. Protein product: CASSLVLGGTEAFF.

The chain combines TRBV19 with TRBJ2-2, with 8 bases that match TRBD1. Trimming cost V 5 bases and J 3 bases; bases outside gene matches: 8. Germline assignment: CDR1 LNHDA and CDR2 SQIVND (reference sequence). The CDR3 has 16 amino acids. CDR3 in amino acids: CASSGRGRRDTGELFF. Here the CDR3 DNA reads TGTGCCAGTAGTGGCAGGGGGCGCAGGGACACCGGGGAGCTGTTTTTT.

The genes are TRBV7-9 and TRBJ2-2; 8 nucleotides line up with TRBD2. J was trimmed by 0 bases and V by 8 bases; bases with no gene match: 2. The germline V gene encodes CDR1 SEHNR and CDR2 FQNEAQ (reference sequence). The length of the CDR3 is 14 residues. DNA of the CDR3: TGTGCCAGCCAGCGGGGGTCGAACACCGGGGAGCTGTTTTTT. Protein sequence: CASQRGSNTGELFF.

Points on this clone: At one end, the junction sequence differs from germline, possibly due to a read error. The chain joins TRBV15 to TRBJ1-4; 7 bases are shared with TRBD1. Germline V gene sequence: CDR1 LNHNV, CDR2 YYDKDF (reference sequence). This CDR3 comprises 15 residues. The CDR3 region is CATSRGLQGREKLFF. CDR3 bases: TGCGCCACCAGCAGAGGGTTACAGGGGCGTGAAAAACTGTTTTTT. Filled out from reference TRBV15 and TRBJ1-4, the complete variable domain reads DAMVIQNPRYQVTQFGKPVTLSCSQTLNHNVMYWYQQKSSQAPKLLFHYYDKDFNNEADTPDNFQSRRPNTSFCFLDIRSPGLGDTAMYLCATSRGLQGREKLFFGSGTQLSVL.

The chain employs TRBV7-2 and TRBJ2-2; no firm D call. CDR3 length: 15 residues. The germline gives CDR1 SGHTA, CDR2 FQGNSA. V was trimmed by 7 bases and J by 4 bases, leaving 16 bases between them. CDR3 protein: CASTANTGGTGELFF. The DNA of the CDR3 is TGTGCCAGCACCGCCAACACGGGCGGCACCGGGGAGCTGTTTTTT.

This chain links TRBV29-1 with TRBJ2-3, with D tentatively TRBD1 (6 bases). Trimming pared 6 bases from V and 6 bases from J, leaving 16 bases between. Looked up from germline, CDR1 is SQVTM and CDR2 is ANQGSEA. CDR3 length equals 13 residues. CDR3 in amino acids: CSVYRVGGDTQYF. Here the CDR3 DNA reads TGCAGCGTATACAGGGTCGGCGGTGATACGCAGTATTTT.

This clone has a handful of counts. V and J are TRBV19 and TRBJ1-2; 7 bases agree with TRBD1. Per germline, CDR1 LNHDA and CDR2 SQIVND (reference sequence). The junction had 10 bases not matched to a gene; V was cut back by 5 bases and J by 4 bases. The CDR3 is 15 amino acids. The CDR3 DNA reads as TGTGCCAGTAGTTCTGGGCGTCGACAGGGCTATGGCTACACCTTC. It specifies CASSSGRRQGYGYTF. The whole variable domain, remainder taken from reference TRBV19 and TRBJ1-2, is DGGITQSPKYLFRKEGQNVTLSCEQNLNHDAMYWYRQDPGQGLRLIYYSQIVNDFQKGDIAEGYSVSREKKESFPLTVTSAQKNPTAFYLCASSSGRRQGYGYTFGSGTRLTVV.